The 17 T cell receptor beta chains listed next were all sequenced from one sample in a study of blood T cell repertoires in COVID-19. TCRdb's copy holds only in-frame clones and misses some; the assay was immunoSEQ multiplex PCR. This sample carries 150,000 or so clones, about 88% of them seen once, and the ten largest clones take approximately 24%. Material for sequencing was peripheral blood. Receptor source: a man aged 55 to 69 with acute or convalescent COVID-19.

The rearrangement uses TRBV10-3 and TRBJ1-1; D uncertain. Looked up from germline, CDR1 is ENHRY and CDR2 is SYGVKD. There are 14 residues in the CDR3. Between the trimmed V and J ends, which lost 4 bases and 3 bases, there was a span of 12 bases. The DNA of the CDR3 is TGTGCCATCAGTGTTCGGGGAGATGACACTGAAGCTTTCTTT. Its protein is CAISVRGDDTEAFF.

This clone has more than one count but fewer than ten. The chain joins TRBV2 to TRBJ2-1; D not resolved. V was clipped by 1 base and J by 4 bases, with 14 bases between them. There are 16 residues in the CDR3. Germline V gene sequence: CDR1 SNHLY, CDR2 FYNNEI. The CDR3 DNA sequence: TGTGCCAGCAGTGAAGAAAGGATACAGAAATACAATGAGCAGTTCTTC. Its protein is CASSEERIQKYNEQFF.

V is TRBV18 and J is TRBJ1-2; TRBD1 matches at 7 bases. The V and J ends lost 3 bases and 1 base, in that order; junction bases with no gene match: 2. This CDR3 contains 14 residues. Germline CDR1 is KGHSH and CDR2 is LQKENI. The DNA of the CDR3 is TGTGCCAGCTCACCCGGACAGGATAACTATGGCTACACCTTC. It specifies CASSPGQDNYGYTF.

The rearrangement uses TRBV5-6 and TRBJ2-1; 10 bases align to TRBD1. Trimming cost V 4 bases and J 8 bases; bases outside gene matches: 9. Germline V gene sequence: CDR1 SGHDT, CDR2 YYEEEE. This CDR3 has 15 amino acids. CDR3 sequence (DNA): TGTGCCAGCAGCCCCCCCGGGACAGGGGTCTATGAGCAGTTCTTC. It translates to CASSPPGTGVYEQFF.

The chain recombines TRBV5-1 with TRBJ1-2, with 9 bases identical to TRBD1. The V and J ends lost 2 bases and 2 bases, in that order; junction bases with no gene match: 4. Germline CDR1 is SGHRS and CDR2 is YFSETQ. CDR3 length equals 15 residues. The CDR3 DNA reads TGCGCCAGCAGCTTTGGGGACAGGGAAAACTATGGCTACACCTTC. Its translation: CASSFGDRENYGYTF.

V and J are TRBV6-4 and TRBJ1-1; D not certain. Germline V CDR1 and CDR2: MRHNA, SNTAGT. Trimming removed 4 bases at V and 0 bases at J, with 6 bases between. CDR3 length: 13 amino acids. CDR3 nucleotide sequence: TGTGCCAGCAGTGTCGAGATGAACACTGAAGCTTTCTTT. Protein sequence: CASSVEMNTEAFF.

The V call is TRBV9, the J call TRBJ2-5; 7 bases agree with TRBD2. With V trimmed by 2 bases and J by 5 bases, 6 bases remained unmatched. This CDR3 contains 14 residues. Germline V lookup: CDR1 SGDLS, CDR2 YYNGEE. The CDR3 DNA reads TGTGCCAGCAGCGTCGCGGGAGTCACGGAGACCCAGTACTTC. This codes for CASSVAGVTETQYF.

This chain uses TRBV24-1 with TRBJ2-3, with 7 bases matching TRBD2. Unmatched junction bases numbered 12, after V lost 4 bases and J lost 3 bases. The CDR3 contains 17 residues. Germline CDR1 reads KGHDR; CDR2 reads SFDVKD. Here the CDR3 reads CATSDLGRGGQTDTQYF. The CDR3 nucleotides are TGTGCCACCAGTGACTTAGGGCGGGGAGGGCAAACAGATACGCAGTATTTT.

This chain uses TRBV5-1 with TRBJ2-2; D is perhaps TRBD2 (5 bases). The V end lost 4 bases, the J end lost 7 bases, and 14 bases lay between the germline ends. This CDR3 region has 14 residues. The V gene's germline CDR1 is SGHRS and CDR2 YFSETQ. This CDR3 reads CASSPDYTDGELFF. CDR3 bases: TGCGCCAGCAGCCCAGACTATACAGACGGGGAGCTGTTTTTT.

A word on this clone: One end of the junction does not line up with germline, which may come from a read error. The V gene is TRBV11-2, the J gene TRBJ1-1; D gene ambiguous. Germline assignment: CDR1 SGHAT and CDR2 FQNNGV. This CDR3 comprises 14 residues. For the CDR3, the DNA is TGTGCCAGCAGCTTAGGTGGCGGGGAACCTGAACCTTTCTTT. The encoded protein is CASSLGGGEPEPFF.

This clone appeared once. The J gene is TRBJ2-3, the V gene TRBV12-5; the match to TRBD1 covers 12 bases. This CDR3 is 18 amino acids long. CDR1 and CDR2 from the germline V gene are LGHNT and FRNRAP. J was trimmed by 2 bases and V by 6 bases; bases with no gene match: 12. The CDR3 loop is CASGKGTGGWGDTDTQYF. The CDR3 nucleotides read TGTGCTAGTGGCAAAGGGACAGGGGGCTGGGGCGACACAGATACGCAGTATTTT.

V and J are TRBV7-6 and TRBJ2-7; D ambiguous. The CDR3 has 14 residues. V shed 1 base and J shed 1 base, with 8 bases lying between them. Germline values: CDR1 SGHVS, CDR2 FNYEAQ. CDR3 nucleotide sequence: TGTGCCAGCAGCTTAGATGTCGGTTCCTACGAGCAGTACTTC. Translation: CASSLDVGSYEQYF.

J is TRBJ2-1 and V is TRBV7-3, with 10 bases matching TRBD2. V lost 4 bases, J lost 5 bases, and 8 bases stayed unmatched. This CDR3 has 16 amino acids. Germline CDR1 SGHTA, CDR2 FQGTGA. CDR3: CASSYNGGLANNEQFF. The DNA for the CDR3 is TGTGCCAGCAGCTACAATGGGGGACTAGCGAACAATGAGCAGTTCTTC.

This clone was found once. This chain links TRBV27 with TRBJ1-2, with D uncertain. This CDR3 has 16 amino acids. V lost 5 bases, J lost 0 bases, and 16 bases lay in between. Germline V lookup: CDR1 MNHEY, CDR2 SMNVEV (reference sequence). CDR3 sequence: CASSPEHLRANYGYTF. DNA for the CDR3: TGTGCCAGCAGTCCAGAGCACCTACGGGCTAACTATGGCTACACCTTC.

Only a few counts were recorded for this clone. The rearrangement joins TRBV9 to TRBJ2-1, with 7 bases that match TRBD2. Germline V lookup: CDR1 SGDLS, CDR2 YYNGEE. The V segment lost 3 bases and the J segment 5 bases; nucleotides outside the gene matches: 5. The CDR3 runs to 14 residues. The CDR3 reads CASSDTLADNEQFF. The CDR3 DNA is TGTGCCAGCAGCGACACCCTAGCGGACAATGAGCAGTTCTTC.

V and J are TRBV3-1 (or the pseudogene TRBV3-2) and TRBJ2-2; weak D call: TRBD2 (6 bases). The germline gives CDR1 LGHDT, CDR2 YNNKEL (reference sequence). V dropped 0 bases and J dropped 6 bases, with 14 bases sitting between them. The CDR3 is made up of 16 amino acids. CDR3 nucleotides: TGTGCCAGCAGCCAAGATCGGGGGTGGCAAGCCGGGGAGCTGTTTTTT. This encodes CASSQDRGWQAGELFF.

The chain has TRBV19 and TRBJ1-5; a weak D match, TRBD1 (6 bases). Between the trimmed V and J ends, which lost 10 bases and 5 bases, there was a span of 15 bases. The CDR3 spans 13 residues. Germline V lookup: CDR1 LNHDA, CDR2 SQIVND (reference sequence). CDR3 in amino acids: CATQRGQYQPQHF. The DNA of the CDR3 is TGTGCCACCCAGAGAGGACAGTATCAGCCCCAGCATTTT.